This T cell receptor beta chain is from a study of vaccination effects on CD4 cells after COVID-19. Sequencing used immunoSEQ multiplex PCR; TCRdb keeps in-frame clones, though not all of them. Altogether 40,000 to 55,000 clones are present, around four fifths being singletons, with the ten largest covering about 9%. Once cultured for more than nine days, the cells underwent separation to obtain CD4+ T cells. Between March and December 2020, the person had a SARS-CoV-2 infection that PCR confirmed. Researchers swapped half the medium for IL-2 medium on both days 3 and 7. Germline values: CDR1 LGHNA, CDR2 YNFKEQ. The CDR3 spans 15 residues. V shed 4 bases and J shed 5 bases, with 14 bases lying between them. This clone occurred once. The antigen remains undetermined.

The chain has TRBV4-2 and TRBJ1-4, with TRBD1 as a possible D gene (6 bases). Sequenced material: CD4+ T cells from PBMCs cultured without peptide, taken before COVID-19 vaccination. The clonotype comes from a human donor who had a prior SARS-CoV-2 infection. Written as DNA, the CDR3 is TGTGCCAGCAGCCTCGGACAGCCTTTGAATGAAAAACTGTTTTTT. Residues: CASSLGQPLNEKLFF.